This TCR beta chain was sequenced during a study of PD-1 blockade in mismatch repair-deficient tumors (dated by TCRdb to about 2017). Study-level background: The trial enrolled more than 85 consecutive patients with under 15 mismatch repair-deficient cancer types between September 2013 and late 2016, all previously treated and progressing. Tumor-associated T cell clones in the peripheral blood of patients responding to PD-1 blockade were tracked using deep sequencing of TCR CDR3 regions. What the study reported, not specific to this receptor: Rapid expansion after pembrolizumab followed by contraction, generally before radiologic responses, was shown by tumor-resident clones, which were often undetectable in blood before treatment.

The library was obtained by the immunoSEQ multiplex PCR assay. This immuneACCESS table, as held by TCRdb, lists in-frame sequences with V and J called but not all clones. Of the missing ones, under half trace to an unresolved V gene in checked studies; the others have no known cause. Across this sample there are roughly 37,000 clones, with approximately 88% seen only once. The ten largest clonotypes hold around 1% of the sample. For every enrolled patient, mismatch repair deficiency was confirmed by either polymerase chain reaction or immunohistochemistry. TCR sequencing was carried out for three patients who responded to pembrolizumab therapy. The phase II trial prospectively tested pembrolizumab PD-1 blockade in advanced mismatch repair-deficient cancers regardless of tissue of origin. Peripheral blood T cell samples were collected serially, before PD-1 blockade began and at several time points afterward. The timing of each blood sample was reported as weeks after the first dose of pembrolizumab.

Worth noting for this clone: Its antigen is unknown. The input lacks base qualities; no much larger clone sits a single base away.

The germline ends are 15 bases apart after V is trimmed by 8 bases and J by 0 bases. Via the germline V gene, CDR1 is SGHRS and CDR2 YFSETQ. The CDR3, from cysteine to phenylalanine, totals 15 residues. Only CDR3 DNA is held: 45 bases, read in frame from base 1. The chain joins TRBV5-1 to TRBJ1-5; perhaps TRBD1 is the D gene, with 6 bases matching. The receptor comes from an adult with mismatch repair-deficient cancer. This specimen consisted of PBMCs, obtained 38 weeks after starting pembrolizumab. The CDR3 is CARTGDRFSNQPQHF. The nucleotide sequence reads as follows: TGCGCCAGGACCGGAGACAGGTTTAGCAATCAGCCCCAGCATTTT.